This is a list of T cell receptor beta chains from one sample in a study of immune evolution from preneoplasia to lung adenocarcinoma. The data were produced by immunoSEQ multiplex PCR, yet TCRdb's version contains in-frame clones alone and is incomplete. The table shows approximately 6,800 clones, with more than 80% occurring only once. Material: FFPE invasive lung adenocarcinoma tissue. All receptors come from a person aged 50-75 years with lung adenocarcinoma. CDR3s include the opening cysteine and the closing phenylalanine or tryptophan.

TRBV11-3	TRBJ2-6	CASSPGQGRSGANVLTF
TRBV28	TRBJ1-2	CASSLGQGGYTF
TRBV27	TRBJ1-3	CASSTGPSSGNTIYF
TRBV5-1	TRBJ2-7	CASSLWEGAYEQYF
TRBV27	TRBJ2-3	CASSYGTSVDTQYF
TRBV6-1	TRBJ2-3	CASSEVWTGGTTDTQYF
TRBV14	TRBJ2-1	CASSQVMGPQLYNEQFF
TRBV28	TRBJ2-3	CASSGSQASTDTQYF
TRBV7-2	TRBJ2-3	CASSLDQGADTQYF
TRBV20-1	TRBJ2-7	CSAFDGDEQYF
TRBV27	TRBJ2-5	CASSLSIGTSGRAGETQYF
TRBV10-3	TRBJ2-7	CAISDARDSYEQYF
TRBV19	TRBJ2-1	CASSLGQGSYNEQFF
TRBV7-9	TRBJ1-2	CASSLSTGNYGYTF
TRBV27	TRBJ2-1	CASSPLRTSGYNEQFF
TRBV5-5	TRBJ1-2	CASSYGQGVGYTF
TRBV19	TRBJ2-1	CASSITASGRENEQFF
TRBV5-6	TRBJ2-1	CASSPPRGNSYNEQFF
TRBV6-1	TRBJ1-5	CASSELEGSPQHF